Each of the 27 T cell receptor beta chains below was sequenced from the same sample in a study of T cells after posttransplantation cyclophosphamide. Profiled with immunoSEQ multiplex PCR; TCRdb holds only in-frame clones, not every one. The sample includes 20,000 to 30,000 clones, none of them occurring once. Input material: PBMCs. The source of these receptors is a woman between 45 and 60 years old in good health, CMV-negative, and a related stem cell transplant donor.

Ten or more counts support this clone. The rearrangement uses TRBV11-2 and TRBJ2-5; D might be TRBD2 (7 bases). In germline, CDR1 is SGHAT, CDR2 FQNNGV. The CDR3 has 13 residues. Trimming stripped 5 bases from V and 5 bases from J, with 12 bases between. The DNA of the CDR3 is TGTGCCAGCAGCGACGGGGGGCGGGAGACCCAGTACTTC. It translates to CASSDGGRETQYF.

In this sample, this clone turned up many times. This chain joins TRBV2 and TRBJ2-4, with a possible D match to TRBD2 (5 bases). This CDR3 contains 16 residues. CDR1 and CDR2 from the germline V gene are SNHLY and FYNNEI. The V and J ends lost 0 bases and 1 base respectively, with 10 bases between them. The CDR3 nucleotides read TGTGCCAGCAGTGAAGCGCTTACGGGGGCCAAAAACATTCAGTACTTC. It specifies CASSEALTGAKNIQYF. The variable domain in full, with the rest retrieved from reference TRBV2 and TRBJ2-4, is EPEVTQTPSHQVTQMGQEVILRCVPISNHLYFYWYRQILGQKVEFLVSFYNNEISEKSEIFDDQFSVERPDGSNFTLKIRSTKLEDSAMYFCASSEALTGAKNIQYFGAGTRLSVL.

This clone has ten or more counts. This chain uses TRBV7-9 with TRBJ2-1, with 11 bases lining up with TRBD2. Germline CDR1 is SEHNR and CDR2 is FQNEAQ (reference sequence). The CDR3 extends over 16 amino acids. V lost 5 bases and J lost 7; bases outside the gene matches: 10. CDR3 protein: CASSPRGSGGGNEQFF. In DNA, the CDR3 is TGTGCCAGCAGCCCCCGAGGTAGCGGGGGGGGGAATGAGCAGTTCTTC.

This clone was recorded many times. V usage is TRBV6-1 and J usage is TRBJ1-1, with 9 bases matching TRBD1. Trimming removed 8 bases from V and 5 bases from J; junction bases left unmatched: 9. Looked up from germline, CDR1 is MNHNS and CDR2 is SASEGT. The CDR3 totals 14 residues. The CDR3 DNA follows: TGTGCCAGCTGCCTGGACAGGGGCTTAACTGAAGCTTTCTTT. Translation gives CASCLDRGLTEAFF.

This clone was recorded at least ten times. This chain connects TRBV19 to TRBJ1-1, with unresolved D. This CDR3 is 10 amino acids long. Germline lookup yields CDR1 LNHDA and CDR2 SQIVND (reference sequence). V was clipped by 10 bases and J by 3 bases, with 6 bases between them. CDR3: CATGYTEAFF. The DNA for the CDR3 is TGTGCCACGGGGTACACTGAAGCTTTCTTT.

CDR3: CASRNRGVGTQYF. CDR3 DNA: TGTGCCAGCAGAAACAGGGGGGTAGGGACCCAGTACTTC. This chain links TRBV6-1 with TRBJ2-5; TRBD1 matches 8 bases. The trim removed 6 bases at V and 7 bases at J, leaving 7 bases unmatched. The V gene's germline CDR1 is MNHNS and CDR2 SASEGT. The CDR3 is 13 amino acids.

This clone was detected ten times or more. The chain links TRBV4-3 to TRBJ2-5; D perhaps matches TRBD1 (6 bases). The germline CDR1 and CDR2 sequences are LGHNA and YSLEER. The CDR3 runs to 13 residues. Trimming stripped 3 bases from V and 4 bases from J, with 9 bases between. CDR3 coding DNA: TGCGCCAGCAGCCAGGGGGCCGGAGAGACCCAGTACTTC. Its translation is CASSQGAGETQYF.

This clone was detected many times. The chain uses TRBV10-1 and TRBJ2-3, with TRBD2 matching over 7 bases. CDR1 WNHNN and CDR2 SYGVQD come from the germline V gene (reference sequence). The CDR3 consists of 17 residues. The junction had 14 bases not matched to a gene; V was cut back by 6 bases and J by 2 bases. The CDR3 DNA follows: TGCGCCAGCAGCCCCAGACTAGCTAAGTGGGACACAGATACGCAGTATTTT. Translated, it gives CASSPRLAKWDTDTQYF.

Many counts were recorded for this clone. This sequence joins TRBV27 and TRBJ1-5; D ambiguous. Trimming cost V 8 bases and J 0 bases, with 11 bases left between them. CDR1 is MNHEY and CDR2 is SMNVEV in the germline V gene (reference sequence). This CDR3 contains 14 residues. CDR3 loop: CASRKTLSNQPQHF. In DNA form, the CDR3 reads TGTGCCAGCCGGAAGACACTTAGCAATCAGCCCCAGCATTTT.

The table lists this clone with many counts. The rearrangement links TRBV10-3 to TRBJ1-5; 8 bases are shared with TRBD1. V lost 10 bases, J lost 5 bases, and 7 bases stayed unmatched. CDR1 and CDR2 from the germline V gene are ENHRY and SYGVKD. CDR3 length: 13 amino acids. In DNA form, the CDR3 reads TGTGCCACCGGACAGGGTGAGGATCAGCCCCAGCATTTT. Its protein product is CATGQGEDQPQHF.

This clone has at least ten counts. The rearrangement links TRBV7-2 to TRBJ1-5, with D tentatively TRBD1 (6 bases). CDR3 size: 19 residues. Trimming took 1 base from V and 0 from J, leaving 19 bases between them. Germline lookup yields CDR1 SGHTA and CDR2 FQGNSA. CDR3 in amino acids: CASSLVPGQARFSNQPQHF. The CDR3 DNA reads as TGTGCCAGCAGCTTAGTCCCGGGACAAGCCCGATTTAGCAATCAGCCCCAGCATTTT. The full variable domain, with the rest looked up from reference TRBV7-2 and TRBJ1-5, is GAGVSQSPSNKVTEKGKDVELRCDPISGHTALYWYRQSLGQGLEFLIYFQGNSAPDKSGLPSDRFSAERTGGSVSTLTIQRTQQEDSAVYLCASSLVPGQARFSNQPQHFGDGTRLSIL.

This clone was detected ten times or more. Other DNA sequences in the sample encode the same CDR3. The chain has TRBV6-1 and TRBJ1-1; TRBD1 might be the D (5 bases). V was pared by 6 bases and J by 5 bases, with 16 bases between. The CDR3 contains 14 residues. Germline V gene sequence: CDR1 MNHNS, CDR2 SASEGT. This CDR3 is CASRGEGPNTEAFF. CDR3 DNA: TGTGCCAGCAGGGGGGAGGGCCCGAATACTGAAGCTTTCTTT.

The sample holds many counts of this clone. The chain has TRBV28 and TRBJ2-2; 8 nucleotides align to TRBD1. J lost 6 bases, V lost 6 bases, and 6 bases had no gene match. Germline loops: CDR1 MDHEN, CDR2 SYDVKM. The CDR3 runs 14 residues. CDR3 residues: CASRRQGRSGELFF. In DNA form, the CDR3 reads TGTGCCAGCAGACGACAGGGGAGGTCCGGGGAGCTGTTTTTT.

Points on this clone: This likely stems from a read error, as it lies one base from a far larger clone. The sample holds other DNA sequences that translate to the same CDR3. The genes are TRBV28 and TRBJ2-3; TRBD2 agrees at 7 bases. The CDR3 is 17 amino acids. Looked up from germline, CDR1 is MDHEN and CDR2 is SYDVKM. CDR3 in amino acids: CASSLWTAGVLPDTQYF. The CDR3 nucleotides read TGCGCCAGCAGTTTATGGACGGCGGGAGTTCTCCCAGATACGCAGTATTTT.

This clone was recorded many times. V usage is TRBV6-6 and J usage is TRBJ1-2; 11 positions agree with TRBD1. The CDR3 is made up of 15 amino acids. Looked up from germline, CDR1 is MNHNY and CDR2 is SVGAGI (reference sequence). Germline trimming cut 5 bases from V and 5 bases from J; bases unmatched to any gene: 7. The CDR3 DNA reads TGTGCCAGCAGTGGACGGACAGGGGGCGGTTATGGCTACACCTTC. This gives the protein CASSGRTGGGYGYTF.

This clone appeared a few times. An end of the junction does not agree with germline; a read error may underlie this. The same CDR3 can be traced to other DNA sequences in this sample. The chain joins TRBV29-1 to TRBJ2-7; D might be TRBD2 (7 bases). CDR1 is SQVTM and CDR2 is ANQGSEA in the germline V gene. This CDR3 contains 15 residues. The DNA for the CDR3 is TGCAGGGTTGGGGGCGGGGGAGGGCGATCCTACGAGCAGTACTTC. This codes for CRVGGGGGRSYEQYF.

The table lists this clone with many counts. The J gene is TRBJ2-7, the V gene TRBV7-2; weak D call: TRBD1 (6 bases). Germline assignment: CDR1 SGHTA and CDR2 FQGNSA. Trimming cost V 7 bases and J 7 bases, with 20 bases left between them. The CDR3 is 14 residues long. In nucleotides, the CDR3 is TGTGCCAGCAAACAGGGTTATGATCGGAGGGAGCAGTACTTC. This gives the protein CASKQGYDRREQYF.

This clone was found many times. The chain employs TRBV7-7 and TRBJ2-5; D not certain. The CDR3 runs to 15 residues. The germline V gene encodes CDR1 SSHAT and CDR2 FNYEAQ (reference sequence). V shed 1 base and J shed 2 bases, with 11 bases lying between them. CDR3 sequence reads: CASSLGAAEQETQYF. CDR3 bases: TGTGCCAGCAGCTTAGGGGCAGCTGAACAAGAGACCCAGTACTTC. The variable domain in full, completed from reference TRBV7-7 and TRBJ2-5, reads GAGVSQSPRYKVTKRGQDVTLRCDPISSHATLYWYQQALGQGPEFLTYFNYEAQPDKSGLPSDRFSAERPEGSISTLTIQRTEQRDSAMYRCASSLGAAEQETQYFGPGTRLLVL.

This clone was seen many times. V usage is TRBV4-2 and J usage is TRBJ1-2; 11 bases agree with TRBD1. CDR3 size: 17 residues. J gave up 0 bases and V 3 bases, and 6 bases lay outside the gene matches. CDR1 is LGHNA, CDR2 YNFKEQ, per germline. Here the CDR3 DNA reads TGTGCCAGCAGCCATACCGGGACAGGGGGGCCTAACTATGGCTACACCTTC. Its translation is CASSHTGTGGPNYGYTF.

This clone has at least ten counts. The V and J genes are TRBV5-4 and TRBJ1-4; a possible D gene is TRBD1 (6 bases). This CDR3 contains 17 residues. CDR1 SGHNT and CDR2 YYREEE come from the germline V gene (reference sequence). V gave up 0 bases and J gave up 8 bases, with 20 bases separating them. The CDR3 nucleotides are TGTGCCAGCAGCTTGGGCCCCAGGGGCGGAAGTCAAGAAAAACTGTTTTTT. Amino acids: CASSLGPRGGSQEKLFF.

This clone was seen at least ten times. V usage is TRBV5-4 and J usage is TRBJ1-2, with 8 positions matching TRBD1. The CDR3 runs 15 residues. V trimming: 4 bases; J trimming: 5 bases; junction bases outside the gene matches: 10. CDR1 and CDR2 from the germline V gene are SGHNT and YYREEE (reference sequence). The CDR3 nucleotides are TGTGCCAGCAGCACCCGGACAGGGAAGTTGTATGGCTACACCTTC. It codes for CASSTRTGKLYGYTF.

This clone was seen at least ten times. The V call is TRBV11-2, the J call TRBJ2-7; no reliable D call. V lost 1 base and J lost 3, with 4 bases in between. The CDR3 is 12 amino acids. Germline V gene sequence: CDR1 SGHAT, CDR2 FQNNGV. The CDR3 reads CASSLVGYEQYF. The CDR3 nucleotides are TGTGCCAGCAGCTTAGTCGGCTACGAGCAGTACTTC.

This clone occurred many times. This likely comes from a read error, as the CDR3 has no conserved phenylalanine or tryptophan at its end. It is unclear where the CDR3 begins or ends on the DNA, so no DNA is shown, and the CDR3 is as TCRdb lists it. This chain joins TRBV6-1 and TRBJ2-2; the table's TRBD1 call for D was not verified on the DNA. The CDR3 is 13 amino acids long, termini counted. CDR1 is MNHNS, CDR2 SASEGT, per germline. The CDR3 loop is CASSDPGQGGPAS.

This clone was detected ten times or more. The chain combines TRBV6-6 with TRBJ1-4, with 11 bases lining up with TRBD1. The CDR3 covers 15 residues. Germline lookup yields CDR1 MNHNY and CDR2 SVGAGI (reference sequence). With 5 bases clipped from V and 11 bases from J, the junction kept 10 bases outside the gene matches. Here the CDR3 reads CASSQPGTGGVKLFF. In DNA, the CDR3 is TGTGCCAGCAGTCAACCCGGGACAGGGGGTGTGAAACTGTTTTTT.

The sample holds many counts of this clone. This rearrangement joins TRBV13 to TRBJ1-6; TRBD1 is a possible D gene (6 bases). The CDR3 covers 16 residues. CDR1 PRHDT and CDR2 FYEKMQ come from the germline V gene (reference sequence). The V and J ends lost 6 bases and 7 bases respectively, with 19 bases between them. As DNA, the CDR3 is TGTGCCAGCAGAGTGGGGGCCGGGACACCAAATTCACCCCTCCACTTT. Translated: CASRVGAGTPNSPLHF.

This clone was found many times. The chain combines TRBV7-2 with TRBJ2-1, with 8 bases lining up with TRBD1. Per the germline V gene, CDR1 is SGHTA and CDR2 is FQGNSA. V lost 2 bases, J lost 7 bases, and 4 bases stayed unmatched. The CDR3 consists of 14 residues. CDR3 coding DNA: TGTGCCAGCAGCTTAAGGAACAGGGGGAATGAGCAGTTCTTC. Amino acids: CASSLRNRGNEQFF.

This clone was detected many times. This sequence joins TRBV5-8 and TRBJ1-6; weak D call: TRBD1 (5 bases). CDR3 length equals 14 residues. The germline V and J ends were trimmed by 4 bases and 8 bases, with 13 bases remaining between them. Germline lookup yields CDR1 SGHTS and CDR2 YDEGEE. CDR3 region: CASSLGAGYSPLHF. CDR3 nucleotides: TGTGCCAGCAGCCTTGGGGCAGGGTATTCACCCCTCCACTTT.